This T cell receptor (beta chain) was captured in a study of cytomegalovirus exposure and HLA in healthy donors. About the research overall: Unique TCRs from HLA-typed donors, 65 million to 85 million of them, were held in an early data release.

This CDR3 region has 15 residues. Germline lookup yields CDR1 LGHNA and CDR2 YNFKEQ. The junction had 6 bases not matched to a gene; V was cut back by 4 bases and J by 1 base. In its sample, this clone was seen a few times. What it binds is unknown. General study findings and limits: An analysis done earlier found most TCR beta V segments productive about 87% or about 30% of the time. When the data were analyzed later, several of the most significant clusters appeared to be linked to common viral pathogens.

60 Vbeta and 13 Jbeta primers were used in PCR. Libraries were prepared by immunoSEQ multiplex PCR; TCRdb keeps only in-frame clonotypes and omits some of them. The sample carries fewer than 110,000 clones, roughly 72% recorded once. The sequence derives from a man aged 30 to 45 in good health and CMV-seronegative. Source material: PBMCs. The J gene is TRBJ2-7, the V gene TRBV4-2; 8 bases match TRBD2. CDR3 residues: CASSRERGPSYEQYF. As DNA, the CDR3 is TGTGCCAGCAGCCGCGAGCGGGGGCCATCCTACGAGCAGTACTTC.